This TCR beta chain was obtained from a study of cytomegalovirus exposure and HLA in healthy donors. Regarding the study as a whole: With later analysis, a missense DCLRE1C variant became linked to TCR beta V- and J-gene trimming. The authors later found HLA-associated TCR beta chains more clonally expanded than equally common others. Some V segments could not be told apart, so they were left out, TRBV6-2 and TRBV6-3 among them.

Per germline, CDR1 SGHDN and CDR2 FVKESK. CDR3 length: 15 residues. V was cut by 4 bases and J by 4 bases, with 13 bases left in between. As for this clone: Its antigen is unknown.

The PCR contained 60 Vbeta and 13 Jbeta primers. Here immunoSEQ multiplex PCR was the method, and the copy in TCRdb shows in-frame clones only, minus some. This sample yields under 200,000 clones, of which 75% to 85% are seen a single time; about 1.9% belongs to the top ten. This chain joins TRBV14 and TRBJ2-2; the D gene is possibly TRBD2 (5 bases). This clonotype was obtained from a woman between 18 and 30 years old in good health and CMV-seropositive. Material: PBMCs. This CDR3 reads CASSPGFYSTGELFF. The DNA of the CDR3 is TGTGCCAGCAGCCCGGGATTCTACTCCACCGGGGAGCTGTTTTTT.